The rows below give T cell receptor beta chains drawn from one sample of a study of vaccination effects on CD4 cells after COVID-19. Produced via immunoSEQ multiplex PCR; TCRdb's table is partial and in-frame only. The repertoire consists of 40,000 to 50,000 clones, with 72% occurring once and the leading ten covering roughly a tenth. Antigens for these TCRs are unknown. The material sequenced was CD4+ T cells from PBMCs cultured without peptide, taken after COVID-19 vaccination. The receptor set was obtained from a human donor who received a COVID-19 vaccine. CDR3s include the opening cysteine and the closing phenylalanine or tryptophan. A D gene is named only where the DNA matches it firmly. Clone size is not always given. Where it is, it says once, few, many or a class for expanded clones.

v_call	clone_size	j_call	cdr3_length	d_call	cdr3_nt	cdr3_aa
TRBV4-1	few	TRBJ1-6	20	TRBD1	TGCGCCAGCAGCCAAGATGGGAGGGGACAGGGGGCGGTTATGAGTTCACCCCTCCACTTT	CASSQDGRGQGAVMSSPLHF
TRBV3-1/TRBV3-2	.	TRBJ2-6	14	.	TGTGCCAGCAGCCAAGTTGGTGGGGCCAACGTCCTGACTTTC	CASSQVGGANVLTF
TRBV3-1/TRBV3-2	.	TRBJ2-1	13	.	TGTGCCAGCAGCCAAGTTTATCAGGGACAGCAGTTCTTC	CASSQVYQGQQFF
TRBV30	.	TRBJ1-5	13	TRBD1	TGTGCCTGGAGGGGACAGAAAAATCAGCCCCAGCATTTT	CAWRGQKNQPQHF
TRBV3-1/TRBV3-2	.	TRBJ2-5	18	.	TGTGCCAGCAGCCAACAACTCTCGGCAGGGTCAGGAGGAGAGACCCAGTACTTC	CASSQQLSAGSGGETQYF
TRBV5-4	few	TRBJ2-7	18	TRBD1	TGTGCCAGCAGCTTGGGAGGACAGGGGACTCTAAGGCCTTACGAGCAGTACTTC	CASSLGGQGTLRPYEQYF
TRBV2	.	TRBJ1-5	12	.	TGTGCCAGCAGTGCTTCTTTTCAGCCCCAGCATTTT	CASSASFQPQHF
TRBV5-1	.	TRBJ2-7	14	.	TGCGCCAGCAGCTTGGGCCAGCTCTCCTACGAGCAGTACTTC	CASSLGQLSYEQYF
TRBV29-1	.	TRBJ2-5	12	.	TGCAGCGTTGTGACAGCTCAAGAGACCCAGTACTTC	CSVVTAQETQYF
TRBV29-1	.	TRBJ2-7	14	.	TGCAGCGTTGAAGATCCCGCATCCGTCTACGAGCAGTACTTC	CSVEDPASVYEQYF
TRBV29-1	.	TRBJ1-3	11	.	TGCAGCGGAACCCGTGAAAACACCATATATTTT	CSGTRENTIYF
TRBV7-8	few	TRBJ2-2	18	.	TGTGCCAGCAGCTTAAGGGCTGGGAGGACAGAGAACACCGGGGAGCTGTTTTTT	CASSLRAGRTENTGELFF
TRBV6-5	.	TRBJ2-7	15	TRBD1	TGTGCCAGCAGTTCGGACAGGGGGTTCTCCTACGAGCAGTACTTC	CASSSDRGFSYEQYF
TRBV19	.	TRBJ1-2	13	.	TGTGCCACAACCAACAGGGCCAACTATGGCTACACCTTC	CATTNRANYGYTF
TRBV15	.	TRBJ2-1	14	TRBD2	TGTGCCACCAGCAGTGAAGCGGGGTACAATGAGCAGTTCTTC	CATSSEAGYNEQFF
TRBV6-1	few	TRBJ2-2	16	.	TGTGCCAGCAGTGAACAGGACTCCTCGAACACCGGGGAGCTGTTTTTT	CASSEQDSSNTGELFF
TRBV4-2	.	TRBJ2-1	19	TRBD2	TGTGCCAGCAGCCAGGGAGGGGGGACTAGCGGGAGTGGAGGGGATGAGCAGTTCTTC	CASSQGGGTSGSGGDEQFF
TRBV10-3	.	TRBJ2-5	14	TRBD2	TGTGCCATCAGGCAGACTAGCAACCAAGAGACCCAGTACTTC	CAIRQTSNQETQYF
TRBV5-1	.	TRBJ1-5	15	.	TGCGCCAGCAGCTTGGAGGGGTTGGGGAATCAGCCCCAGCATTTT	CASSLEGLGNQPQHF
TRBV18	once	TRBJ1-3	15	.	TGTGCCAGCTCACCTAACCCCACAGGGGGAAACACCATATATTTT	CASSPNPTGGNTIYF
TRBV5-6	.	TRBJ1-4	15	.	TGTGCCAGCAGCTTAACAGCTGTAGCGAGGGAAAAACTGTTTTTT	CASSLTAVAREKLFF
TRBV2	.	TRBJ2-7	12	.	TGTGCCAGCAAGGGTGAGGGTTACGAGCAGTACTTC	CASKGEGYEQYF
TRBV6-5	.	TRBJ1-2	14	TRBD1	TGTGCCAGCAGGCTAAAGGGGGCGCAATATGGCTACACCTTC	CASRLKGAQYGYTF
TRBV5-6	.	TRBJ2-7	14	TRBD2	TGTGCCAGCAGCTTGGGAGGACTAGAAGTCGAGCAGTACTTC	CASSLGGLEVEQYF
TRBV27	.	TRBJ1-2	13	.	TGTGCCAGCAGTTTGCGGGGACTCTATGGCTACACCTTC	CASSLRGLYGYTF
TRBV19	.	TRBJ2-7	15	TRBD2	TGTGCCAGTAGTATGACTAGCGGGGGGCCCTACGAGCAGTACTTC	CASSMTSGGPYEQYF
TRBV5-1	.	TRBJ1-3	16	TRBD1	TGCGCCAGCAGCCTTCCAAGGACAGGGGCTGGAAACACCATATATTTT	CASSLPRTGAGNTIYF
TRBV24-1	.	TRBJ2-1	16	TRBD1	TGTGCCACCAGTGATTTGGACAGGGGGCTGTACAATGAGCAGTTCTTC	CATSDLDRGLYNEQFF
TRBV10-2	once	TRBJ1-4	14	TRBD1	TGCGCCAGCAGAGGGACAGCAACTAATGAAAAACTGTTTTTT	CASRGTATNEKLFF
TRBV5-1	.	TRBJ2-1	16	.	TGCGCCAGCAGCTTTCAGAGGTCGCTAGGGCACAATGAGCAGTTCTTC	CASSFQRSLGHNEQFF
TRBV27	.	TRBJ2-1	21	TRBD2	TGTGCCAGCAGTTTCCCCCAATCGGGGACTAGCGGGAGTTGGGCTCTAGGTGAGCAGTTCTTC	CASSFPQSGTSGSWALGEQFF
TRBV19	.	TRBJ2-7	16	.	TGTGCCAGTAGTATAGCGGGAACTATAAGCTCCTACGAGCAGTACTTC	CASSIAGTISSYEQYF
TRBV10-1	few	TRBJ1-1	12	.	TGCGCCAGCAGTGGACACAGGTTCGAAGCTTTCTTT	CASSGHRFEAFF
TRBV6-2/TRBV6-3	.	TRBJ2-1	15	TRBD1	TGTGCCAGCAGTCTCGACAGGGCCTCCTACAATGAGCAGTTCTTC	CASSLDRASYNEQFF
TRBV5-1	.	TRBJ2-5	15	TRBD2	TGCGCCAGCAGCTTGGCGGCGGGGGGCGCGGAGACCCAGTACTTC	CASSLAAGGAETQYF
TRBV4-2	.	TRBJ2-1	18	TRBD1	TGTGCCAGCAGCCAAGATTATGTAGGACAGGGGGCTGGGAATGAGCAGTTCTTC	CASSQDYVGQGAGNEQFF
TRBV6-1	.	TRBJ2-5	14	.	TGTGCCAGCAGTGAAAGGGGACTTAAAGAGACCCAGTACTTC	CASSERGLKETQYF
TRBV13	.	TRBJ1-1	15	TRBD1	TGTGCCACACAAAAGTGGGGACAGGGCTTCAGTGAAGCTTTCTTT	CATQKWGQGFSEAFF
TRBV5-4	once	TRBJ1-2	14	.	TGTGCCAGCAGCTTGTATCAGAATTCCTATGGCTACACCTTC	CASSLYQNSYGYTF
TRBV2	once	TRBJ2-2	14	TRBD1	TGTGCCAGCAGCTGGACAGGGCCCACCGGGGAGCTGTTTTTT	CASSWTGPTGELFF
TRBV11-2	.	TRBJ2-5	15	TRBD2	TGTGCCAGCAGCAAGGGACTAGCGGGGGGGGAGACCCAGTACTTC	CASSKGLAGGETQYF
TRBV6-5	.	TRBJ2-7	13	.	TGTGCCAGCAGTTACTCGCAGGGCTACGAGCAGTACTTC	CASSYSQGYEQYF